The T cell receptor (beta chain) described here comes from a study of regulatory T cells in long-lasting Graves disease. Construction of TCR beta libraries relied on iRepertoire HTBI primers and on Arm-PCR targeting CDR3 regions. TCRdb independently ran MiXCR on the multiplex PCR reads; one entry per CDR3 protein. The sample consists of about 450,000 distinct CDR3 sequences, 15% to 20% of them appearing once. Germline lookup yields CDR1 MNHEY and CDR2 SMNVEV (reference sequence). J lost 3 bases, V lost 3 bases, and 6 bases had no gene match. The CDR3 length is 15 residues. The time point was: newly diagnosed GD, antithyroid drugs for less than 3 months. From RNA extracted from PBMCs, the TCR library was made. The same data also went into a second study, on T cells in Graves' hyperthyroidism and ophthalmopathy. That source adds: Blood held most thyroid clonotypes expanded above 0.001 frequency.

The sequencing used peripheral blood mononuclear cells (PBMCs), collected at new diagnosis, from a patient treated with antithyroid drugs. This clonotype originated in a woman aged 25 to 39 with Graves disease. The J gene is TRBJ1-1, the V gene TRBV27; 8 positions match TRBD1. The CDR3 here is CASSLRTGPDTEAFF. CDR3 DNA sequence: TGTGCCAGCAGTTTGCGGACAGGGCCTGACACTGAAGCTTTCTTT.